This is a list of T cell receptor beta chains from one sample in a study of T cells in lung cancer brain metastases. Libraries were prepared by immunoSEQ multiplex PCR; TCRdb keeps only in-frame clonotypes and omits some of them. The table has thousands of clones, 87% seen once; the top ten hold less than 3.5%. The sample taken for sequencing was tumor tissue from the primary lung tumor. All receptors come from a woman aged 45-59 years with non-small cell lung cancer. Both conserved end residues are part of each CDR3. Each record gives: J gene, D gene, V gene, clone size, CDR3 protein, CDR3 DNA. A D gene is named only where the DNA matches it firmly. Only part of the rows carry a size: once, few, many, or a class if the clone is expanded.

j_gene: TRBJ1-2; d_gene: .; v_gene: TRBV15; abundance: .; CDR3aa: CATSRSYYGYTF; CDR3nt: TGTGCCACTTCCAGGTCGTACTATGGCTACACCTTC
j_gene: TRBJ1-1; d_gene: .; v_gene: TRBV5-4; abundance: .; CDR3aa: CASSPTRSTEAFF; CDR3nt: TGTGCCAGCAGCCCTACAAGGTCGACTGAAGCTTTCTTT
j_gene: TRBJ1-1; d_gene: .; v_gene: TRBV4-1; abundance: .; CDR3aa: CASSQDTYRPNTEAFF; CDR3nt: TGCGCCAGCAGCCAAGATACGTACAGACCAAACACTGAAGCTTTCTTT
j_gene: TRBJ1-5; d_gene: TRBD1; v_gene: TRBV28; abundance: .; CDR3aa: CASSSDRGPGNQPQHF; CDR3nt: TGTGCCAGCAGCAGCGACAGGGGGCCTGGCAATCAGCCCCAGCATTTT
j_gene: TRBJ2-1; d_gene: TRBD2; v_gene: TRBV15; abundance: .; CDR3aa: CATSRGFGEGEQFF; CDR3nt: TGTGCCACCAGCAGAGGATTCGGGGAGGGGGAGCAGTTCTTC
j_gene: TRBJ1-1; d_gene: .; v_gene: TRBV7-9; abundance: .; CDR3aa: CASSPPGSQNTEAFF; CDR3nt: TGTGCCAGCAGCCCGCCCGGCAGCCAGAACACTGAAGCTTTCTTT
j_gene: TRBJ1-1; d_gene: .; v_gene: TRBV25-1; abundance: .; CDR3aa: CASGVGDTEAFF; CDR3nt: TGTGCCAGCGGGGTAGGGGACACTGAAGCTTTCTTT
j_gene: TRBJ2-1; d_gene: .; v_gene: TRBV6-1; abundance: .; CDR3aa: CASSLDRSSYNEQFF; CDR3nt: TGTGCCAGCAGTCTCGACCGGAGCTCCTACAATGAGCAGTTCTTC
j_gene: TRBJ2-1; d_gene: .; v_gene: TRBV7-8; abundance: .; CDR3aa: CASSFSPEQFF; CDR3nt: TGTGCCAGCAGCTTTAGTCCTGAGCAGTTCTTC
j_gene: TRBJ2-1; d_gene: .; v_gene: TRBV29-1; abundance: .; CDR3aa: CSVSPRDLNEQFF; CDR3nt: TGCAGCGTTAGTCCCCGGGACCTCAATGAGCAGTTCTTC
j_gene: TRBJ2-1; d_gene: .; v_gene: TRBV7-9; abundance: .; CDR3aa: CASSLGASSYNEQFF; CDR3nt: TGTGCCAGCAGCTTAGGAGCGAGCTCCTACAATGAGCAGTTCTTC
j_gene: TRBJ1-2; d_gene: TRBD1; v_gene: TRBV5-6; abundance: .; CDR3aa: CASRHRGKLYGYTF; CDR3nt: TGTGCCAGCAGGCACAGGGGAAAGCTCTATGGCTACACCTTC
j_gene: TRBJ2-1; d_gene: TRBD2; v_gene: TRBV9; abundance: .; CDR3aa: CASSPGTNGMSYNEQFF; CDR3nt: TGTGCCAGCAGCCCCGGGACTAACGGGATGTCCTACAATGAGCAGTTCTTC
j_gene: TRBJ1-1; d_gene: .; v_gene: TRBV7-9; abundance: once; CDR3aa: CASSAAGRRADEAFF; CDR3nt: TGTGCCAGCAGCGCTGCGGGGCGCAGGGCGGATGAAGCTTTCTTT
j_gene: TRBJ2-2; d_gene: TRBD1; v_gene: TRBV19; abundance: .; CDR3aa: CASSRTGLDPGELFF; CDR3nt: TGTGCCAGTAGTAGGACAGGGCTCGACCCCGGGGAGCTGTTTTTT
j_gene: TRBJ2-5; d_gene: TRBD2; v_gene: TRBV27; abundance: .; CDR3aa: CASSRLLAGEAGETQYF; CDR3nt: TGTGCCAGCAGCCGCCTCCTAGCGGGAGAGGCAGGAGAGACCCAGTACTTC
j_gene: TRBJ1-2; d_gene: .; v_gene: TRBV4-1; abundance: .; CDR3aa: CASSQEITGLSGYTF; CDR3nt: TGCGCCAGCAGCCAAGAGATAACAGGGTTATCTGGCTACACCTTC
j_gene: TRBJ1-2; d_gene: .; v_gene: TRBV21-1; abundance: .; CDR3aa: CASSKAQTGGYGYTF; CDR3nt: TGTGCCAGCAGCAAAGCCCAGACAGGAGGCTATGGCTACACCTTC